The 17 T cell receptor beta chains listed next were all sequenced from one sample in a study of siplizumab effects on memory and regulatory T cells. Sequencing used immunoSEQ multiplex PCR; TCRdb keeps in-frame clones, though not all of them. The table lists 95,000 to 100,000 clones, about 90% of them singletons. The sequenced sample was non-Treg CD4+ T cells sorted from blood. All receptors derive from a human donor in good health.

This chain links TRBV30 with TRBJ1-2; a possible D gene is TRBD1 (5 bases). Germline CDR1 is GTSNPN and CDR2 is SVGIG (reference sequence). The germline V and J ends were trimmed by 0 bases and 2 bases, with 7 bases remaining between them. The CDR3 spans 13 residues. The DNA of the CDR3 is TGTGCCTGGAGTGTACAGGAAAACTATGGCTACACCTTC. Translated: CAWSVQENYGYTF.

This clone came up a few times. The chain joins TRBV6-1 to TRBJ2-7; TRBD2 might be the D (6 bases). The length of the CDR3 is 15 residues. Germline V lookup: CDR1 MNHNS, CDR2 SASEGT. Trimming stripped 7 bases from V and 2 bases from J, with 18 bases between. CDR3 loop: CASIMHGGSAYEQYF. Here the CDR3 DNA reads TGTGCCAGCATCATGCACGGGGGTAGCGCCTACGAGCAGTACTTC.

The rearrangement uses TRBV6-1 and TRBJ2-3; the D gene is possibly TRBD1 (6 bases). CDR3 length: 14 residues. V lost 4 bases to trimming and J lost 2 bases, with 10 bases between them. In germline, CDR1 is MNHNS, CDR2 SASEGT. The CDR3 region has the DNA TGTGCCAGCAGTGGATGGACAGACACAGATACGCAGTATTTT. This translates into CASSGWTDTDTQYF.

This rearrangement joins TRBV29-1 to TRBJ2-1; no firm D call. Germline-derived CDR1 and CDR2 are SQVTM and ANQGSEA. CDR3 length equals 18 residues. V shed 7 bases and J shed 2 bases, with 27 bases lying between them. This CDR3 is CSARPHLRLPDTYNEQFF. The CDR3 bases are TGCAGCGCCAGACCCCATCTGAGGCTACCCGACACCTACAATGAGCAGTTCTTC.

The CDR3 sequence: CASSWGTSGTYEQYF. The CDR3, as DNA: TGTGCCAGCAGTTGGGGGACTAGCGGGACCTACGAGCAGTACTTC. J is TRBJ2-7 and V is TRBV5-4; 13 bases fit TRBD2. The CDR3 contains 15 residues. Losses at the gene ends were 5 bases for V and 2 bases for J; bases not matched to a gene: 4. Germline V gives CDR1 SGHNT, CDR2 YYREEE (reference sequence).

V and J are TRBV5-4 and TRBJ2-7, with D perhaps TRBD1 (6 bases). The CDR3 sequence is 15 residues long. The ends were cut back, 4 bases at V and 3 bases at J, with 17 bases in the middle. The germline V gene has CDR1 SGHNT and CDR2 YYREEE (reference sequence). This chain's CDR3 is CASSPPKGHVYEQYF. CDR3 DNA sequence: TGTGCCAGCAGCCCGCCGAAGGGACATGTCTACGAGCAGTACTTC.

The V call is TRBV5-1, the J call TRBJ2-3, with 12 bases identical to TRBD2. Unmatched junction bases numbered 6, after V lost 5 bases and J lost 2 bases. Germline V gene lookup returns CDR1 SGHRS and CDR2 YFSETQ. CDR3 size: 16 residues. In DNA form, the CDR3 reads TGCGCCAGCAGATCAGGACTAGCGGGAATCACAGATACGCAGTATTTT. Protein product: CASRSGLAGITDTQYF.

This clone has a single count. This chain links TRBV11-3 with TRBJ1-1; TRBD1 is a possible D gene (5 bases). This CDR3 has 13 amino acids. V was trimmed by 5 bases and J by 6 bases, leaving 13 bases between them. Germline V gene lookup returns CDR1 SGHNT and CDR2 YENEEA. The CDR3 region has the DNA TGTGCCAGCAGCCTGAACTTGGGGGCTGAAGCTTTCTTT. As protein: CASSLNLGAEAFF.

The gene calls are TRBV18 and TRBJ1-1; a possible D gene is TRBD1 (5 bases). V was cut by 4 bases and J by 1 base, with 10 bases left in between. CDR1 is KGHSH, CDR2 LQKENI, per germline. The CDR3 has 14 amino acids. The CDR3 region has the DNA TGTGCCAGCTCACTTACCAGGGAGAACACTGAAGCTTTCTTT. Its translation is CASSLTRENTEAFF.

CDR3 protein: CASANRTGRDLETQYF. Here the CDR3 DNA reads TGTGCCAGCGCAAACCGGACAGGGAGGGATTTGGAGACCCAGTACTTC. This chain connects TRBV19 to TRBJ2-5, with D perhaps TRBD1 (8 bases). Germline V gene data show CDR1 as LNHDA and CDR2 as SQIVND (reference sequence). V lost 9 bases and J lost 5, with 25 bases in between. The CDR3 runs 16 residues.

The chain has TRBV9 and TRBJ2-5, with 15 bases aligning to TRBD2. This CDR3 has 18 residues. CDR1 is SGDLS, CDR2 YYNGEE, per germline. V shed 4 bases and J 2 bases; nucleotides not matched to a gene: 9. The CDR3 region is CASSPGLAGGPGQETQYF. CDR3 in DNA: TGTGCCAGCAGCCCCGGACTAGCGGGAGGGCCGGGGCAAGAGACCCAGTACTTC.

The genes are TRBV5-4 and TRBJ2-1; TRBD1 matches at 10 bases. Germline V lookup: CDR1 SGHNT, CDR2 YYREEE (reference sequence). The CDR3 spans 15 residues. V lost 4 bases, J lost 5 bases, and 6 bases stayed unmatched. The CDR3 coding sequence is TGTGCCAGCAGCCCGAGGACAGGGGGGAACAATGAGCAGTTCTTC. Translated, it gives CASSPRTGGNNEQFF.

This chain uses TRBV6-4 with TRBJ1-3; D unresolved. The CDR3 runs 16 residues. Germline CDR1 and CDR2: MRHNA and SNTAGT. Trimming took 7 bases from V and 0 from J, leaving 16 bases between them. DNA of the CDR3: TGTGCCAGCACCCACCCAACGAGGTGCTCTGGAAACACCATATATTTT. This codes for CASTHPTRCSGNTIYF.

The genes are TRBV4-2 and TRBJ1-1; no clear D gene. There are 15 residues in the CDR3. CDR1 is LGHNA, CDR2 YNFKEQ, per germline. Between the trimmed V and J ends, which lost 4 bases and 1 base, there was a span of 13 bases. DNA of the CDR3: TGTGCCAGCAGCCGTCTATTTTGGGGGAACACTGAAGCTTTCTTT. Translated, it gives CASSRLFWGNTEAFF.

This chain connects TRBV4-1 to TRBJ1-1; D may be TRBD1 (6 bases). This CDR3 has 15 amino acids. V gave up 1 base and J gave up 5 bases, with 14 bases separating them. Looked up from germline, CDR1 is MGHRA and CDR2 is YSYEKL. The CDR3 loop is CASSQVGGRRTEAFF. The CDR3 DNA sequence: TGCGCCAGCAGCCAAGTCGGGGGGCGAAGGACTGAAGCTTTCTTT.

The V and J genes are TRBV7-9 and TRBJ1-2; D is possibly TRBD1 (6 bases). V was shortened by 4 bases and J by 6 bases, with 18 bases between the two germline ends. Germline assignment: CDR1 SEHNR and CDR2 FQNEAQ (reference sequence). The CDR3 sequence is 15 residues long. CDR3 in amino acids: CASSSRSTGQDGYTF. For the CDR3, the DNA is TGTGCCAGCAGCTCCCGCTCGACAGGACAAGATGGCTACACCTTC.

The V gene is TRBV6-1, the J gene TRBJ2-1; 12 bases fit TRBD2. The CDR3 is 17 residues long. The J segment lost 4 bases and the V segment lost 2 bases, leaving 6 bases of the junction unmatched. From germline, CDR1 is MNHNS and CDR2 SASEGT. The CDR3 reads CASSENRLAGVYNEQFF. Written as DNA, the CDR3 is TGTGCCAGCAGTGAAAATAGACTAGCGGGGGTGTACAATGAGCAGTTCTTC.